The T cell receptor (beta chain) described here comes from a study of cytomegalovirus exposure and HLA in healthy donors. Overall study context: About 80 million unique TCRs from HLA-typed donors made up an early data release.

Regarding the study as a whole: Later, an analysis showed that TCR beta chains associated with HLA were more clonally expanded than others that were equally common.

13 Jbeta primers and 60 Vbeta primers were used for the PCR. Sequenced by immunoSEQ multiplex PCR; TCRdb stores in-frame clones only, minus some. The table records 75,000 to 85,000 clones, around 81% of them present only once. Worth noting for this clone: What it binds is not known.

After removal of 0 bases from V and 7 bases from J, the junction contained 9 bases not matched to a gene. Looked up from germline, CDR1 is LGHNA and CDR2 is YSLEER. The CDR3 extends over 16 amino acids. The rearrangement links TRBV4-3 to TRBJ2-1; 7 nucleotides align to TRBD2. The source is a male donor in good health and CMV-seronegative. The sequenced material came from PBMCs. The CDR3 DNA reads as TGCGCCAGCAGCCAAGAACCACTAGCGACTCTAAATGAGCAGTTCTTC. This encodes CASSQEPLATLNEQFF.